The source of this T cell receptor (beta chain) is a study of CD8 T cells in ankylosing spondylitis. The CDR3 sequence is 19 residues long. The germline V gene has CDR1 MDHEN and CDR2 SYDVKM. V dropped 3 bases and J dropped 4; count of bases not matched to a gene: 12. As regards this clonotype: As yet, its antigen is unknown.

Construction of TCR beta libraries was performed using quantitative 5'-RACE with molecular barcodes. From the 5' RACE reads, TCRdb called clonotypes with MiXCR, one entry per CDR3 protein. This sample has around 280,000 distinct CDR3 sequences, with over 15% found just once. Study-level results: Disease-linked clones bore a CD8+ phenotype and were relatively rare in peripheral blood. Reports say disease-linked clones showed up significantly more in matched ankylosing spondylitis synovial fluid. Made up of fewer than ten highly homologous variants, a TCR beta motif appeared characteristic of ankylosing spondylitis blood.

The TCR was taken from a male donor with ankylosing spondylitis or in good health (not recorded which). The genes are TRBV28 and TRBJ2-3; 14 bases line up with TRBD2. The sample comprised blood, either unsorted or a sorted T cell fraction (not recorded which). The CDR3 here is CASSFSWGATSGRADTQYF. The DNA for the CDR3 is TGTGCCAGCAGTTTCAGCTGGGGGGCGACTAGCGGGAGGGCAGATACGCAGTATTTT.